The 20 T cell receptor beta chains presented below share a single source sample, sequenced in a study of cytomegalovirus exposure and HLA in healthy donors. 60 Vbeta and 13 Jbeta primers were used in PCR. Measured with immunoSEQ multiplex PCR; TCRdb has only the in-frame clones, and not every one. This sample has some 170,000 clones, with approximately 81% found just once. The sample was PBMCs. The receptors stem from a woman aged 25 to 39 in good health and CMV-seropositive.

This clone appeared a single time. CDR3 sequence (DNA): TGTGCCAGCAGTAATGCCAACCAGGGAATGATTGGCTACACCTTC. This sequence encodes CASSNANQGMIGYTF. V gene TRBV11-1 combines with J gene TRBJ1-2; tentatively, D is TRBD1 (5 bases). The ends were cut back, 6 bases at V and 7 bases at J, with 21 bases in the middle. Germline V gene sequence: CDR1 SGHAT, CDR2 FQDESV (reference sequence). This CDR3 contains 15 residues.

This sequence joins TRBV15 and TRBJ2-1; D remains ambiguous. CDR3 length equals 15 residues. In germline, CDR1 is LNHNV, CDR2 YYDKDF (reference sequence). The V gene lost 0 bases and the J gene lost 1 base, with 7 bases spanning the gap. CDR3 sequence (DNA): TGTGCCACCAGCAGAGATCCCGGGTCCTACAATGAGCAGTTCTTC. Translation: CATSRDPGSYNEQFF.

The rearrangement links TRBV5-1 to TRBJ2-5; D not certain. Germline V gene data show CDR1 as SGHRS and CDR2 as YFSETQ. The CDR3 runs to 15 residues. Trimming pared 3 bases from V and 5 bases from J, leaving 17 bases between. In DNA, the CDR3 is TGCGCCAGCAGCTCCGGGTTTCGGCGGCCGGAGACCCAGTACTTC. It specifies CASSSGFRRPETQYF.

The chain is built from TRBV7-9 and TRBJ1-2; D possibly corresponds to TRBD1 (5 bases). The germline V and J ends were trimmed by 5 bases and 13 bases, with 20 bases remaining between them. Per the germline V gene, CDR1 is SEHNR and CDR2 is FQNEAQ (reference sequence). The CDR3 is made up of 13 amino acids. CDR3 in DNA: TGTGCCAGCAGCCCCCACCTGGACAATTTGGCCACCTTC. Translation: CASSPHLDNLATF.

This rearrangement joins TRBV6-1 to TRBJ2-3; TRBD2 might be the D (5 bases). Trimming cost V 7 bases and J 2 bases, with 13 bases left between them. The length of the CDR3 is 14 residues. Looked up from germline, CDR1 is MNHNS and CDR2 is SASEGT. The CDR3 sequence: CASMRVSATDTQYF. The DNA for the CDR3 is TGTGCCAGCATGAGGGTCTCGGCCACAGATACGCAGTATTTT.

The V gene is TRBV11-3, the J gene TRBJ2-2; 8 bases match TRBD2. The CDR3 spans 14 residues. With V trimmed by 5 bases and J by 6 bases, 5 bases remained unmatched. The V gene's germline CDR1 is SGHNT and CDR2 YENEEA. In DNA, the CDR3 is TGTGCCAGCAGCCCCGGGACTAGTGCCGGGGAGCTGTTTTTT. Translating gives CASSPGTSAGELFF.

Points on this clone: The same CDR3 is also encoded by other DNA sequences in this sample. CDR3 region: CSARETPTGQFF. CDR3 coding DNA: TGCAGCGCTCGTGAAACTCCCACCGGGCAGTTCTTC. The V gene is TRBV29-1, the J gene TRBJ2-1; D uncertain. Germline values: CDR1 SQVTM, CDR2 ANQGSEA. V lost 7 bases and J 12 bases, leaving 19 bases between the germline ends. This CDR3 spans 12 amino acids.

The chain employs TRBV4-2 and TRBJ1-4; D gene uncertain. The V end lost 2 bases, the J end lost 5 bases, and 3 bases lay between the germline ends. Germline loops: CDR1 LGHNA, CDR2 YNFKEQ. This CDR3 is 12 amino acids long. CDR3 sequence (DNA): TGTGCCAGCAGCCAATCGAATGAAAAACTGTTTTTT. Its translation is CASSQSNEKLFF.

This clone was observed a few times. The CDR3 region has the DNA TGCGCCAGCAGCGCACAGGGACGGGACACTGAAGCTTTCTTT. As protein: CASSAQGRDTEAFF. This sequence joins TRBV5-1 and TRBJ1-1, with a weak D call TRBD1 (6 bases). The CDR3 extends over 14 amino acids. In germline, CDR1 is SGHRS, CDR2 YFSETQ. V lost 4 bases, J lost 3 bases, and 13 bases lay in between.

The chain is built from TRBV29-1 and TRBJ2-3; the D gene is possibly TRBD2 (6 bases). The germline V and J ends were trimmed by 7 bases and 6 bases, with 14 bases remaining between them. Germline V lookup: CDR1 SQVTM, CDR2 ANQGSEA. This CDR3 has 12 residues. For the CDR3, the DNA is TGCAGCGGGATAACTAGCTGGGATACGCAGTATTTT. Protein product: CSGITSWDTQYF.

In this sample, this clone turned up once. The rearrangement links TRBV2 to TRBJ1-6, with 10 bases identical to TRBD1. Germline lookup yields CDR1 SNHLY and CDR2 FYNNEI. The CDR3 has 14 residues. With 8 bases clipped from V and 9 bases from J, the junction kept 7 bases outside the gene matches. The CDR3 DNA follows: TGTGCCAGCGCCCGACAGGGGGCCAGTTCACCCCTCCACTTT. It is translated as CASARQGASSPLHF. Drawing the rest from reference TRBV2 and TRBJ1-6, the complete variable domain is EPEVTQTPSHQVTQMGQEVILRCVPISNHLYFYWYRQILGQKVEFLVSFYNNEISEKSEIFDDQFSVERPDGSNFTLKIRSTKLEDSAMYFCASARQGASSPLHFGNGTRLTVT.

The chain recombines TRBV11-2 with TRBJ1-2; 10 bases are shared with TRBD1. The CDR3 consists of 15 residues. Germline V gene data show CDR1 as SGHAT and CDR2 as FQNNGV. V trimming: 1 base; J trimming: 8 bases; junction bases outside the gene matches: 7. In DNA, the CDR3 is TGTGCCAGCAGCTTAGGACAGGGGGCTATGGGGGGCTACACCTTC. Translating gives CASSLGQGAMGGYTF.

CDR3 sequence: CASSFRQNTEAFF. DNA of the CDR3: TGTGCCAGCAGCTTTAGACAGAACACTGAAGCTTTCTTT. V is TRBV7-9 and J is TRBJ1-1; D unresolved. The CDR3 is 13 amino acids. Germline CDR1 is SEHNR and CDR2 is FQNEAQ (reference sequence). Trimming took 3 bases from V and 1 from J, leaving 6 bases between them. Based on the CDR3 plus reference TRBV7-9 and TRBJ1-1, the full variable domain is DTGVSQNPRHKITKRGQNVTFRCDPISEHNRLYWYRQTLGQGPEFLTYFQNEAQLEKSRLLSDRFSAERPKGSFSTLEIQRTEQGDSAMYLCASSFRQNTEAFFGQGTRLTVV.

The V call is TRBV30, the J call TRBJ2-7, with D possibly being TRBD2 (5 bases). Per the germline V gene, CDR1 is GTSNPN and CDR2 is SVGIG (reference sequence). V was trimmed by 2 bases and J by 6 bases, leaving 14 bases between them. There are 13 residues in the CDR3. This CDR3 reads CAWSWMGVSEQYF. The CDR3 bases are TGTGCCTGGAGTTGGATGGGAGTTTCCGAGCAGTACTTC. The variable domain in full, with the rest retrieved from reference TRBV30 and TRBJ2-7, is SQTIHQWPATLVQPVGSPLSLECTVEGTSNPNLYWYRQAAGRGLQLLFYSVGIGQISSEVPQNLSASRPQDRQFILSSKKLLLSDSGFYLCAWSWMGVSEQYFGPGTRLTVT.

The chain carries TRBV6-6 and TRBJ2-2; D is possibly TRBD2 (6 bases). The V gene's germline CDR1 is MNHNY and CDR2 SVGAGI (reference sequence). V was cut by 4 bases and J by 3 bases, with 12 bases left in between. The CDR3 runs to 15 residues. CDR3 protein: CASSFSGGYTGELFF. DNA for the CDR3: TGTGCCAGCAGTTTCTCCGGGGGTTACACCGGGGAGCTGTTTTTT.

The chain joins TRBV9 to TRBJ2-5, with D maybe TRBD2 (7 bases). The DNA matches TRBJ2-7 better at its end, which makes the J call doubtful. The germline gives CDR1 SGDLS, CDR2 YYNGEE. This CDR3 has 15 amino acids. CDR3 loop: CASSVEAGALNEQYF. Written as DNA, the CDR3 is TGTGCCAGCAGCGTAGAGGCGGGGGCCCTGAACGAGCAGTACTTC.

V usage is TRBV9 and J usage is TRBJ1-3; 7 bases match TRBD1. The CDR3 runs to 19 residues. Germline-derived CDR1 and CDR2 are SGDLS and YYNGEE. Trimming cost V 4 bases and J 5 bases; bases outside gene matches: 21. The CDR3 here is CASSFPAGGVYRGRNTIYF. CDR3 in DNA: TGTGCCAGCAGCTTCCCGGCCGGAGGGGTATACAGGGGTCGAAACACCATATATTTT.

The chain recombines TRBV7-2 with TRBJ1-2; a possible D gene is TRBD1 (5 bases). Trimming removed 1 base at V and 5 bases at J, with 8 bases between. Germline V gene sequence: CDR1 SGHTA, CDR2 FQGNSA. The CDR3 spans 13 residues. The CDR3 loop reads CASSLEGKYGYTF. The CDR3 coding sequence is TGTGCCAGCAGCTTAGAGGGGAAGTATGGCTACACCTTC.

The genes are TRBV19 and TRBJ1-4; TRBD1 matches 7 bases. CDR1 and CDR2 from the germline V gene are LNHDA and SQIVND (reference sequence). The V and J ends lost 10 bases and 7 bases, in that order; junction bases with no gene match: 9. The CDR3 has 13 residues. CDR3: CATTYRGGEKLFF. The CDR3 DNA is TGTGCCACAACTTACAGGGGAGGTGAAAAACTGTTTTTT. Full variable domain (outside the CDR3, taken from reference TRBV19 and TRBJ1-4): DGGITQSPKYLFRKEGQNVTLSCEQNLNHDAMYWYRQDPGQGLRLIYYSQIVNDFQKGDIAEGYSVSREKKESFPLTVTSAQKNPTAFYLCATTYRGGEKLFFGSGTQLSVL.

V gene TRBV7-3 combines with J gene TRBJ1-2, with 10 bases fitting TRBD1. The CDR3 has 13 amino acids. Trimming took 5 bases from V and 7 from J; bases not matched to a gene: 4. Looked up from germline, CDR1 is SGHTA and CDR2 is FQGTGA. CDR3 bases: TGTGCCAGCAGCCCGGACAGGGGGGCTGGCTACACCTTC. It translates to CASSPDRGAGYTF.